These 30 T cell receptor beta chains share one sample of origin, sequenced in a study of blood T cell repertoires in COVID-19. The table came from immunoSEQ multiplex PCR; TCRdb's copy has only in-frame clones and leaves some out. In the table there are some 260,000 clones, around 88% of which are singletons. Sequenced input: peripheral blood. The source of these receptors is a man older than 75 with acute or convalescent COVID-19.

This chain uses TRBV27 with TRBJ2-7; D gene uncertain. The germline CDR1 and CDR2 sequences are MNHEY and SMNVEV (reference sequence). Trimming took 5 bases from V and 0 from J, leaving 14 bases between them. There are 15 residues in the CDR3. CDR3 DNA: TGTGCCAGCAGTCACAGCTGGTCCCTCTCCTACGAGCAGTACTTC. Protein: CASSHSWSLSYEQYF.

The J gene is TRBJ1-3, the V gene TRBV21-1; TRBD1 is the table's D call, not checked against the DNA. TRBV21-1 is labeled a pseudogene. The CDR3 consists of 16 residues. The CDR3 loop is CASSKEEDRCGNTIYF. CDR3 coding DNA: TGTGCCAGCAGCAAAGAGGAAGACAGGTGTGGAAACACCATATATTTT.

This clone came up once. V and J are TRBV11-3 and TRBJ2-7; no reliable D call. From germline, CDR1 is SGHNT and CDR2 YENEEA. This CDR3 contains 12 residues. The V gene lost 5 bases and the J gene lost 4 bases, with 9 bases spanning the gap. The CDR3 here is CASSQSSYEQYF. DNA for the CDR3: TGTGCCAGCAGCCAGTCAAGTTACGAGCAGTACTTC.

The chain uses TRBV5-1 and TRBJ2-1; TRBD1 agrees at 7 bases. The V gene's germline CDR1 is SGHRS and CDR2 YFSETQ. V gave up 4 bases and J gave up 3 bases; unmatched junction bases: 10. This CDR3 has 16 amino acids. The CDR3 region has the DNA TGCGCCAGCAGCCATAGACAGGGCGTCGGCTACAATGAGCAGTTCTTC. It yields the protein CASSHRQGVGYNEQFF.

The genes are TRBV7-2 and TRBJ2-5; D perhaps matches TRBD1 (5 bases). Trimming stripped 1 base from V and 6 bases from J, with 12 bases between. Germline V gives CDR1 SGHTA, CDR2 FQGNSA. The CDR3 is 14 amino acids. The CDR3 reads CASSLESGLKTQYF. As DNA, the CDR3 is TGTGCCAGCAGCTTAGAGTCAGGGTTAAAGACCCAGTACTTC.

J is TRBJ2-7 and V is TRBV4-1; 7 bases align to TRBD1. CDR1 and CDR2 from the germline V gene are MGHRA and YSYEKL. The CDR3 runs to 19 residues. J lost 1 base, V lost 2 bases, and 17 bases had no gene match. The CDR3 region has the DNA TGCGCCAGCAGCCAAAGGGCTGCTCTTGGGGACAGCTTTTCCTACGAGCAGTACTTC. Its translation is CASSQRAALGDSFSYEQYF.

The V and J genes are TRBV5-1 and TRBJ1-1; unclear D gene. The V gene's germline CDR1 is SGHRS and CDR2 YFSETQ. The CDR3 consists of 14 residues. The V gene lost 5 bases and the J gene lost 2 bases, with 13 bases spanning the gap. CDR3 in amino acids: CASRSSRGNTEAFF. Here the CDR3 DNA reads TGCGCCAGCAGGTCTTCGCGGGGTAACACTGAAGCTTTCTTT. Variable domain in full (rest from reference TRBV5-1 and TRBJ1-1): KAGVTQTPRYLIKTRGQQVTLSCSPISGHRSVSWYQQTPGQGLQFLFEYFSETQRNKGNFPGRFSGRQFSNSRSEMNVSTLELGDSALYLCASRSSRGNTEAFFGQGTRLTVV.

V gene TRBV5-8 combines with J gene TRBJ2-3; possible D gene TRBD2, 6 bases. CDR3 length equals 15 residues. The germline V gene has CDR1 SGHTS and CDR2 YDEGEE. Trimming shortened V by 7 bases and J by 3 bases, and 18 bases separated the two germline ends. The CDR3 is CASSGGVRGTDTQYF. The CDR3 nucleotides are TGTGCCAGCTCGGGCGGGGTCCGAGGGACAGATACGCAGTATTTT. Combining the CDR3 with reference TRBV5-8 and TRBJ2-3 gives the whole variable domain EAGVTQSPTHLIKTRGQQATLRCSPISGHTSVYWYQQALGLGLQFLLWYDEGEERNRGNFPPRFSGRQFPNYSSELNVNALELEDSALYLCASSGGVRGTDTQYFGPGTRLTVL.

The chain joins TRBV7-2 to TRBJ2-3; no definite D call. V lost 3 bases to trimming and J lost 6 bases, with 4 bases between them. The germline gives CDR1 SGHTA, CDR2 FQGNSA. This CDR3 comprises 11 residues. CDR3 in DNA: TGTGCCAGCAGCTTCCGGGATACGCAGTATTTT. Its translation: CASSFRDTQYF.

The J gene is TRBJ1-6, the V gene TRBV18; TRBD1 aligns across 7 bases. The CDR3 length is 16 residues. V lost 4 bases, J lost 6 bases, and 9 bases stayed unmatched. CDR1 and CDR2 from the germline V gene are KGHSH and LQKENI. CDR3 DNA sequence: TGTGCCAGCTCACGAGGCCAGGACAGGTTTAATTCACCCCTCCACTTT. Amino acid sequence: CASSRGQDRFNSPLHF. Full variable domain (missing parts from reference TRBV18 and TRBJ1-6): NAGVMQNPRHLVRRRGQEARLRCSPMKGHSHVYWYRQLPEEGLKFMVYLQKENIIDESGMPKERFSAEFPKEGPSILRIQQVVRGDSAAYFCASSRGQDRFNSPLHFGNGTRLTVT.

The V and J genes are TRBV10-3 and TRBJ2-4, with 7 bases aligning to TRBD2. The CDR3 runs to 17 residues. From germline, CDR1 is ENHRY and CDR2 SYGVKD. V lost 0 bases to trimming and J lost 0 bases; unmatched junction nucleotides: 5. CDR3 protein: CAISESASGLAKNIQYF. DNA for the CDR3: TGTGCCATCAGTGAGTCGGCTAGCGGCTTAGCCAAAAACATTCAGTACTTC.

V and J are TRBV5-4 and TRBJ1-2, with TRBD1 as a possible D gene (5 bases). Germline CDR1 and CDR2: SGHNT and YYREEE (reference sequence). The CDR3 runs to 14 residues. V was cut by 0 bases and J by 5 bases, with 11 bases left in between. CDR3 amino acids: CASSLEAGPYGYTF. DNA of the CDR3: TGTGCCAGCAGCTTGGAGGCAGGGCCATATGGCTACACCTTC.

The J gene is TRBJ2-2, the V gene TRBV9; 9 nucleotides line up with TRBD2. The CDR3 extends over 15 amino acids. Unmatched junction bases numbered 0, after V lost 0 bases and J lost 3 bases. CDR1 and CDR2 (germline): SGDLS, YYNGEE. The DNA of the CDR3 is TGTGCCAGCAGCGTAGTAGCGGGGGACACCGGGGAGCTGTTTTTT. It yields the protein CASSVVAGDTGELFF.

The J gene is TRBJ2-7, the V gene TRBV7-9; TRBD2 might be the D (7 bases). Germline loops: CDR1 SEHNR, CDR2 FQNEAQ (reference sequence). The CDR3 covers 15 residues. Trimming took off 5 bases at V and 5 bases at J, with 19 bases between the two ends. CDR3 sequence: CASSLGTGGDDEQYF. The CDR3 nucleotides are TGTGCCAGCAGCCTCGGGACGGGGGGCGACGACGAGCAGTACTTC.

Only a few counts were recorded for this clone. J is TRBJ2-7 and V is TRBV18; TRBD2 is a possible D gene (7 bases). The CDR3 has 16 residues. V lost 3 bases, J lost 5 bases, and 20 bases lay in between. Germline assignment: CDR1 KGHSH and CDR2 LQKENI. The CDR3 bases are TGTGCCAGCTCACCCCTGGGGGGGGGCTCTAATAACGAGCAGTACTTC. Its translation: CASSPLGGGSNNEQYF. The full variable domain, with the rest looked up from reference TRBV18 and TRBJ2-7, is NAGVMQNPRHLVRRRGQEARLRCSPMKGHSHVYWYRQLPEEGLKFMVYLQKENIIDESGMPKERFSAEFPKEGPSILRIQQVVRGDSAAYFCASSPLGGGSNNEQYFGPGTRLTVT.

There are a few counts of this clone. The CDR3 coding sequence is TGTGCCAGCAGTCTGCCCACCGACAGGGCGGAGCAGTACTTC. This gives the protein CASSLPTDRAEQYF. V and J are TRBV28 and TRBJ2-7; TRBD1 agrees at 7 bases. The CDR3 totals 14 residues. V was pared by 5 bases and J by 7 bases, with 11 bases of the junction left unmatched. CDR1 is MDHEN, CDR2 SYDVKM, per germline.

The chain uses TRBV19 and TRBJ1-2; 8 bases align to TRBD1. The germline gives CDR1 LNHDA, CDR2 SQIVND (reference sequence). The CDR3 has 13 amino acids. V dropped 6 bases and J dropped 4; count of bases not matched to a gene: 4. The CDR3 coding sequence is TGTGCCAGTAGGTCCGGGACAGGCTATGGCTACACCTTC. Its protein is CASRSGTGYGYTF.

The CDR3 protein is CASSVGQGAYEQYF. As DNA, the CDR3 is TGTGCCAGCAGCGTGGGACAGGGGGCCTACGAGCAGTACTTC. V is TRBV7-6 and J is TRBJ2-7, with TRBD1 identical over 11 bases. J was trimmed by 2 bases and V by 5 bases; bases with no gene match: 2. CDR3 length equals 14 residues. Germline assignment: CDR1 SGHVS and CDR2 FNYEAQ.

The V gene is TRBV11-2, the J gene TRBJ1-2; 9 bases align to TRBD1. CDR1 is SGHAT, CDR2 FQNNGV, per germline. Trimming cost V 5 bases and J 8 bases; bases outside gene matches: 9. This CDR3 region has 14 residues. CDR3 amino acids: CASSLRQGEGGYTF. In DNA form, the CDR3 reads TGTGCCAGCAGCCTAAGACAGGGGGAGGGCGGCTACACCTTC.

This clone occurred a few times. The rearrangement joins TRBV2 to TRBJ1-5; perhaps TRBD1 as D (6 bases). The V end lost 7 bases, the J end lost 8 bases, and 15 bases lay between the germline ends. CDR3 size: 13 residues. CDR1 is SNHLY and CDR2 is FYNNEI in the germline V gene. As DNA, the CDR3 is TGTGCCAGCAATGGGCGGGGGGCTGAGCCCCAGCATTTT. Translating gives CASNGRGAEPQHF.

The chain links TRBV29-1 to TRBJ2-1; 10 positions match TRBD2. The junction had 5 bases not matched to a gene; V was cut back by 7 bases and J by 2 bases. Germline values: CDR1 SQVTM, CDR2 ANQGSEA. The CDR3 has 14 amino acids. CDR3 protein: CSAVLAGPYNEQFF. In nucleotides, the CDR3 is TGCAGCGCTGTACTAGCGGGACCCTACAATGAGCAGTTCTTC.

This clone was recorded only once. The chain joins TRBV7-2 to TRBJ2-6; 9 bases map to TRBD1. This CDR3 has 19 amino acids. The ends lost 2 bases at V and 2 bases at J; junction bases unmatched: 10. CDR1 and CDR2 (germline): SGHTA, FQGNSA. The CDR3 region is CASSLTPAGTGTGANVLTF. DNA of the CDR3: TGTGCCAGCAGCTTAACCCCAGCTGGGACAGGGACTGGGGCCAACGTCCTGACTTTC.

The V call is TRBV10-3, the J call TRBJ1-1, with D maybe TRBD1 (6 bases). Germline loops: CDR1 ENHRY, CDR2 SYGVKD. The V and J ends lost 0 bases and 7 bases respectively, with 12 bases between them. This CDR3 has 14 residues. The CDR3 DNA is TGTGCCATCAGTGAGTCTAGGGGACAACTTGAAGCTTTCTTT. Protein: CAISESRGQLEAFF.

This clone occurred a few times. The V call is TRBV7-2, the J call TRBJ2-7; a weak D match, TRBD1 (6 bases). The V end was cut by 5 bases, the J end by 7 bases, with 9 bases between. The germline gives CDR1 SGHTA, CDR2 FQGNSA. The CDR3 has 11 residues. The CDR3 region is CASSGGREQYF. CDR3 nucleotides: TGTGCCAGCAGCGGGGGCAGGGAGCAGTACTTC.

The table lists this clone with a few counts. This rearrangement joins TRBV19 to TRBJ2-3; TRBD1 is a possible D gene (6 bases). V was clipped by 1 base and J by 5 bases, with 13 bases between them. This CDR3 spans 15 amino acids. Germline V CDR1 and CDR2: LNHDA, SQIVND (reference sequence). CDR3 loop: CASSIGTDGIDTQYF. The DNA for the CDR3 is TGTGCCAGTAGTATAGGGACAGATGGAATAGATACGCAGTATTTT.

This clone occurred a few times. The CDR3 DNA reads TGTGCCAGCAGTCCACTTAGCGGGAGTGTCGGCGAGCAGTACTTC. This gives the protein CASSPLSGSVGEQYF. The V gene is TRBV2, the J gene TRBJ2-7, with TRBD2 identical over 9 bases. The CDR3 runs to 15 residues. Trimming at V came to 5 bases and at J to 6 bases, leaving 11 bases not matched to a gene. Germline V gene sequence: CDR1 SNHLY, CDR2 FYNNEI.

This rearrangement joins TRBV2 to TRBJ1-2, with 8 bases matching TRBD1. Germline V gene data show CDR1 as SNHLY and CDR2 as FYNNEI. The junction had 5 bases not matched to a gene; V was cut back by 4 bases and J by 7 bases. The CDR3 totals 13 residues. The CDR3 loop is CASSAGQAGGYTF. The CDR3 DNA is TGTGCCAGCAGTGCGGGACAGGCTGGTGGCTACACCTTC.

The chain carries TRBV11-2 and TRBJ1-6; the D gene is possibly TRBD1 (6 bases). The CDR3 spans 12 residues. The germline gives CDR1 SGHAT, CDR2 FQNNGV. The V gene lost 1 base and the J gene lost 18 bases, with 13 bases spanning the gap. The CDR3 bases are TGTGCCAGCAGCTTAGCTGGGACAAGCTACCACTTT. Protein: CASSLAGTSYHF.

V usage is TRBV11-2 and J usage is TRBJ1-1, with 10 positions matching TRBD1. The trim removed 5 bases at V and 5 bases at J, leaving 5 bases unmatched. The CDR3 is 14 amino acids. Germline assignment: CDR1 SGHAT and CDR2 FQNNGV. CDR3 bases: TGTGCCAGCAGCCCGGACAGGGGGTCGACTGAAGCTTTCTTT. Amino acid sequence: CASSPDRGSTEAFF. Full variable domain (missing parts from reference TRBV11-2 and TRBJ1-1): EAGVAQSPRYKIIEKRQSVAFWCNPISGHATLYWYQQILGQGPKLLIQFQNNGVVDDSQLPKDRFSAERLKGVDSTLKIQPAKLEDSAVYLCASSPDRGSTEAFFGQGTRLTVV.

This sequence joins TRBV3-1 (or the pseudogene TRBV3-2) and TRBJ2-2; D perhaps matches TRBD1 (6 bases). Germline V gene lookup returns CDR1 LGHDT and CDR2 YNNKEL (reference sequence). Trimming took off 1 base at V and 6 bases at J, with 15 bases between the two ends. The CDR3 is made up of 16 amino acids. CDR3 in amino acids: CASSQGGLAGAGELFF. The CDR3 nucleotides are TGTGCCAGCAGCCAAGGGGGGCTAGCCGGAGCCGGGGAGCTGTTTTTT.